The 26 T cell receptor beta chains in this list originate from one sample, sequenced in a study of cytomegalovirus exposure and HLA in healthy donors (dated by TCRdb to 2016 to 2017). The protocol used for the library was the immunoSEQ multiplex PCR assay. The multiplex PCR relied on a mix of 60 forward primers for TCR Vbeta segments and 13 reverse primers for TCR Jbeta segments. TCRdb carries this immuneACCESS record with in-frame sequences only. Its versions omit some clonotypes, under half of them owing to an unresolved V gene in the studies checked, with the rest unexplained. This sample holds 120,000 or so clones; around 84% were observed only once. The ten most abundant clones make up 6.3% of the sample. Sequencing was carried out using PBMCs. Receptors originate from a woman aged 40 to 55 in good health and CMV-seronegative.

This clone was detected only once. This rearrangement joins TRBV19 to TRBJ1-5; 8 bases are a match to TRBD1. After removal of 5 bases from V and 5 bases from J, the junction contained 2 bases not matched to a gene. This CDR3 comprises 13 residues. Germline loops: CDR1 LNHDA, CDR2 SQIVND (reference sequence). The CDR3 DNA sequence: TGTGCCAGTAGTTTGGACAGGGATCAGCCCCAGCATTTT. It is translated as CASSLDRDQPQHF.

The genes are TRBV7-3 and TRBJ2-3; TRBD1 aligns across 10 bases. Germline V gives CDR1 SGHTA, CDR2 FQGTGA. The CDR3 covers 16 residues. With V trimmed by 5 bases and J by 1 base, 6 bases remained unmatched. The CDR3 coding sequence is TGTGCCAGCAGCAGCACCGGGACAGGGGGCACAGATACGCAGTATTTT. Translating gives CASSSTGTGGTDTQYF. The full variable domain, in which reference TRBV7-3 and TRBJ2-3 provide the parts outside the CDR3, is GAGVSQTPSNKVTEKGKYVELRCDPISGHTALYWYRQSLGQGPEFLIYFQGTGAADDSGLPNDRFFAVRPEGSVSTLKIQRTERGDSAVYLCASSSTGTGGTDTQYFGPGTRLTVL.

This rearrangement joins TRBV4-1 to TRBJ2-1; no definite D call. Trimming took off 4 bases at V and 10 bases at J, with 11 bases between the two ends. The germline V gene has CDR1 MGHRA and CDR2 YSYEKL. This CDR3 contains 12 residues. The CDR3 DNA reads TGCGCCAGCAGCCCGCCGGGTGGGGAGCAGTTCTTC. Translation gives CASSPPGGEQFF.

V and J are TRBV20-1 and TRBJ1-1; no definite D call. CDR1 is DFQATT, CDR2 SNEGSKA, per germline (reference sequence). The germline V and J ends were trimmed by 2 bases and 7 bases, with 8 bases remaining between them. This CDR3 has 11 amino acids. CDR3 in amino acids: CSARLRNEAFF. CDR3 DNA: TGCAGTGCTAGACTCAGGAATGAAGCTTTCTTT.

The chain links TRBV5-1 to TRBJ1-1; weak D call: TRBD1 (5 bases). Between the trimmed V and J ends, which lost 1 base and 1 base, there was a span of 8 bases. Germline values: CDR1 SGHRS, CDR2 YFSETQ. The CDR3 is 14 residues long. The CDR3 spells CASSLLTENTEAFF. CDR3 nucleotides: TGCGCCAGCAGCTTGTTGACAGAGAACACTGAAGCTTTCTTT.

This chain joins TRBV10-3 and TRBJ2-3, with D maybe TRBD2 (6 bases). The ends were cut back, 2 bases at V and 5 bases at J, with 11 bases in the middle. This CDR3 has 14 amino acids. Germline lookup yields CDR1 ENHRY and CDR2 SYGVKD. CDR3: CAISEPVGGDTQYF. The CDR3 nucleotides are TGTGCCATCAGTGAGCCGGTGGGGGGAGATACGCAGTATTTT.

The chain carries TRBV28 and TRBJ2-7; D is possibly TRBD1 (6 bases). Deletions cut 3 bases from V and 4 bases from J, with 10 bases between. Germline V gene sequence: CDR1 MDHEN, CDR2 SYDVKM. The length of the CDR3 is 13 residues. The CDR3 DNA reads as TGTGCCAGCAGTTTGGGGGACACTTACGAGCAGTACTTC. It specifies CASSLGDTYEQYF.

A note on this clone: The same CDR3 is also encoded by other DNA sequences in this sample. The chain employs TRBV7-6 and TRBJ1-1, with 7 bases fitting TRBD1. This CDR3 spans 15 amino acids. J lost 5 bases, V lost 1 base, and 7 bases had no gene match. Germline CDR1 SGHVS, CDR2 FNYEAQ. CDR3: CASSLGQGGVTEAFF. CDR3 nucleotides: TGTGCCAGCAGCTTAGGACAGGGAGGAGTGACTGAAGCTTTCTTT.

This chain joins TRBV7-9 and TRBJ1-4; TRBD1 might be the D (5 bases). Germline values: CDR1 SEHNR, CDR2 FQNEAQ (reference sequence). The CDR3 has 14 amino acids. V was clipped by 2 bases and J by 7 bases, with 11 bases between them. CDR3 nucleotide sequence: TGTGCCAGCAGCTTAACGGGGGGAGGTGAAAAACTGTTTTTT. Protein sequence: CASSLTGGGEKLFF.

The chain uses TRBV28 and TRBJ2-1; 7 positions agree with TRBD2. CDR3 length equals 15 residues. Germline lookup yields CDR1 MDHEN and CDR2 SYDVKM. V gave up 3 bases and J gave up 8 bases; unmatched junction bases: 10. The CDR3 protein is CASSFWGGGRDEQFF. The CDR3 coding sequence is TGTGCCAGCAGTTTTTGGGGGGGAGGGAGGGATGAGCAGTTCTTC.

This chain uses TRBV6-5 with TRBJ1-3; 7 bases are shared with TRBD1. Germline CDR1 is MNHEY and CDR2 is SVGAGI. V lost 4 bases, J lost 1 base, and 4 bases stayed unmatched. The CDR3 loop spans 15 amino acids. The CDR3 here is CASSLTGRSGNTIYF. The CDR3 DNA follows: TGTGCCAGCAGTTTGACAGGGAGGTCTGGAAACACCATATATTTT.

This clone occurred a few times. The V gene is TRBV19, the J gene TRBJ1-5, with D perhaps matching TRBD1 (5 bases). This CDR3 has 13 amino acids. Trimming took 5 bases from V and 5 from J, leaving 10 bases between them. From germline, CDR1 is LNHDA and CDR2 SQIVND (reference sequence). CDR3 DNA sequence: TGTGCCAGTAGTGACAGCAGGGATCAGCCCCAGCATTTT. It encodes CASSDSRDQPQHF.

The chain joins TRBV28 to TRBJ2-7; 9 bases are shared with TRBD2. Unmatched junction bases numbered 11, after V lost 7 bases and J lost 4 bases. Germline assignment: CDR1 MDHEN and CDR2 SYDVKM. The CDR3 is 15 amino acids. Written as DNA, the CDR3 is TGTGCCAGCACCTCTCCCAGTAGCGGGAGTTACGAGCAGTACTTC. Encoded protein: CASTSPSSGSYEQYF.

The chain employs TRBV20-1 and TRBJ2-7, with a weak D call TRBD1 (6 bases). Trimming left V 1 base short and J 10 bases short, with 11 bases between. The CDR3 loop spans 11 amino acids. Germline V gene sequence: CDR1 DFQATT, CDR2 SNEGSKA (reference sequence). As DNA, the CDR3 is TGCAGTGCTAGAGGCACAGGGTACCAGTACTTC. As protein: CSARGTGYQYF.

This chain links TRBV7-6 with TRBJ2-2; 10 bases are shared with TRBD2. Germline-derived CDR1 and CDR2 are SGHVS and FNYEAQ. After removal of 1 base from V and 0 bases from J, the junction contained 5 bases not matched to a gene. The CDR3 length is 18 residues. The CDR3 bases are TGTGCCAGCAGCTTAGGCCTAGCGGGAGACGCGAACACCGGGGAGCTGTTTTTT. It codes for CASSLGLAGDANTGELFF.

The chain carries TRBV27 and TRBJ1-4; D uncertain. Trimming shortened V by 3 bases and J by 5 bases, and 4 bases separated the two germline ends. The CDR3 sequence is 12 residues long. CDR1 is MNHEY, CDR2 SMNVEV, per germline (reference sequence). The CDR3 region is CASSFPNEKLFF. The CDR3 DNA reads as TGTGCCAGCAGTTTCCCAAATGAAAAACTGTTTTTT.

This sequence joins TRBV4-2 and TRBJ2-1; D may be TRBD2 (6 bases). Germline V gene sequence: CDR1 LGHNA, CDR2 YNFKEQ. The length of the CDR3 is 15 residues. Trimming shortened V by 4 bases and J by 0 bases, and 10 bases separated the two germline ends. As DNA, the CDR3 is TGTGCCAGCAGCCTGGGCGGGAACTCCTACAATGAGCAGTTCTTC. Translating it yields CASSLGGNSYNEQFF.

CDR3 residues: CASSPIVTGGRAYEQYF. In nucleotides, the CDR3 is TGTGCCAGCAGCCCGATAGTTACAGGGGGAAGGGCCTACGAGCAGTACTTC. The chain uses TRBV7-6 and TRBJ2-7, with TRBD1 identical over 8 bases. This CDR3 is built from 17 residues. Germline V gene lookup returns CDR1 SGHVS and CDR2 FNYEAQ. The junction had 14 bases not matched to a gene; V was cut back by 5 bases and J by 2 bases.

The genes are TRBV4-2 and TRBJ1-1, with a weak D call TRBD1 (5 bases). The CDR3 runs to 16 residues. The V end lost 0 bases, the J end lost 0 bases, and 11 bases lay between the germline ends. Germline CDR1 is LGHNA and CDR2 is YNFKEQ. In DNA, the CDR3 is TGTGCCAGCAGCCAAGAAGGACACCGGTTGAACACTGAAGCTTTCTTT. Amino acid sequence: CASSQEGHRLNTEAFF.

The chain combines TRBV4-1 with TRBJ2-3; TRBD1 might be the D (5 bases). The V gene's germline CDR1 is MGHRA and CDR2 YSYEKL. Trimming shortened V by 0 bases and J by 1 base, and 8 bases separated the two germline ends. The CDR3 runs to 15 residues. The CDR3: CASSQDRVGTDTQYF. Written as DNA, the CDR3 is TGCGCCAGCAGCCAAGACAGGGTCGGCACAGATACGCAGTATTTT.

The chain links TRBV5-6 to TRBJ2-7; D gene uncertain. Germline lookup yields CDR1 SGHDT and CDR2 YYEEEE. The length of the CDR3 is 11 residues. V was cut by 6 bases and J by 6 bases, with 10 bases left in between. CDR3 amino acids: CASTLSGEQYF. The CDR3 nucleotides read TGTGCCAGCACCCTTTCGGGCGAGCAGTACTTC.

The count of this clone is one. The CDR3 nucleotides read TGTGCCAGCAGTTACGTATACAAAGAAGGGAGCACTGAAGCTTTCTTT. Residues: CASSYVYKEGSTEAFF. J is TRBJ1-1 and V is TRBV6-5; D not certain. This CDR3 spans 16 amino acids. V was clipped by 2 bases and J by 4 bases, with 17 bases between them. Looked up from germline, CDR1 is MNHEY and CDR2 is SVGAGI.

V gene TRBV29-1 combines with J gene TRBJ1-6; a weak D match, TRBD1 (6 bases). From germline, CDR1 is SQVTM and CDR2 ANQGSEA. CDR3 size: 14 residues. Between the trimmed V and J ends, which lost 6 bases and 5 bases, there was a span of 14 bases. The chain's CDR3 is CSVRGGGNNSPLHF. The CDR3 DNA is TGCAGCGTGCGGGGCGGGGGCAATAATTCACCCCTCCACTTT. The variable domain in full, completed from reference TRBV29-1 and TRBJ1-6, reads SAVISQKPSRDICQRGTSLTIQCQVDSQVTMMFWYRQQPGQSLTLIATANQGSEATYESGFVIDKFPISRPNLTFSTLTVSNMSPEDSSIYLCSVRGGGNNSPLHFGNGTRLTVT.

The V and J genes are TRBV5-1 and TRBJ2-3; D is ambiguous. V lost 4 bases and J 4 bases, leaving 7 bases between the germline ends. The V gene's germline CDR1 is SGHRS and CDR2 YFSETQ. CDR3 size: 12 residues. The chain's CDR3 is CASSILADTQYF. The CDR3 DNA reads TGCGCCAGCAGCATCCTAGCAGATACGCAGTATTTT. The entire variable domain, with the rest obtained from reference TRBV5-1 and TRBJ2-3, is as follows: KAGVTQTPRYLIKTRGQQVTLSCSPISGHRSVSWYQQTPGQGLQFLFEYFSETQRNKGNFPGRFSGRQFSNSRSEMNVSTLELGDSALYLCASSILADTQYFGPGTRLTVL.

The chain employs TRBV28 and TRBJ2-7, with D possibly matching TRBD1 (5 bases). Trimming stripped 6 bases from V and 1 base from J, with 16 bases between. Germline CDR1 reads MDHEN; CDR2 reads SYDVKM. The CDR3 is 15 residues long. For the CDR3, the DNA is TGTGCCAGCAGGGTACAGGAGTCTACTTCCTACGAGCAGTACTTC. Its protein is CASRVQESTSYEQYF. The full variable domain, rest sourced from reference TRBV28 and TRBJ2-7, is DVKVTQSSRYLVKRTGEKVFLECVQDMDHENMFWYRQDPGLGLRLIYFSYDVKMKEKGDIPEGYSVSREKKERFSLILESASTNQTSMYLCASRVQESTSYEQYFGPGTRLTVT.

This clone was detected a few times. This chain links TRBV19 with TRBJ1-1, with a possible D match to TRBD1 (5 bases). V lost 2 bases to trimming and J lost 1 base, with 8 bases between them. This CDR3 is built from 14 residues. Germline assignment: CDR1 LNHDA and CDR2 SQIVND (reference sequence). The chain's CDR3 is CASSIIQGNTEAFF. CDR3 bases: TGTGCCAGTAGTATAATTCAGGGGAACACTGAAGCTTTCTTT.